What follows is one T cell receptor (beta chain) and its context. No antigen is known for it. TCRdb's copy holds only in-frame clones and misses some; the assay was immunoSEQ multiplex PCR. The sample has 100,000 or so clones, around 89% seen once. Following autologous stem cell transplantation, relapse occurred in every patient, and exposure to brentuximab vedotin varied. The entry originates in a study of PD-1 blockade in classical Hodgkin lymphoma. General study findings and limits: Nothing has yet pinned down what causes the repertoire differences, possibly disease activity or prior therapy. Reported findings placed baseline TCR diversity lower in newly diagnosed patients (compared with healthy donors). The study found complete responders had baseline diversity similar to newly diagnosed patients. Researchers reported that CD4+ TCR diversity, though not CD8+, rose significantly by C4D1.

In germline, CDR1 is SGHRS, CDR2 YFSETQ. V dropped 6 bases and J dropped 6 bases, with 22 bases sitting between them. The CDR3 runs 16 residues. Sequencing used peripheral blood mononuclear cells (PBMCs), obtained before the second cycle of nivolumab. The TCR comes from a human donor with classical Hodgkin lymphoma. The genes are TRBV5-1 and TRBJ2-1, with D perhaps TRBD1 or TRBD2 (6 bases each). CDR3 DNA sequence: TGCGCCAGCATGCCGCAATGGGGGGCTGAGACCAATGAGCAGTTCTTC. The encoded protein is CASMPQWGAETNEQFF.